This TCR beta chain is drawn from a study of blood T cell repertoires in COVID-19. Here immunoSEQ multiplex PCR was the method, and the copy in TCRdb shows in-frame clones only, minus some. The sample yields 290,000 or so clones, about 88% seen once. CDR1 and CDR2 from the germline V gene are KGHDR and SFDVKD. The CDR3 totals 14 residues. V lost 4 bases and J lost 5, with 10 bases in between. The sequence was collected from a man between 65 and 85 years old with acute or convalescent COVID-19. This chain joins TRBV24-1 and TRBJ2-2; possibly TRBD1 for D (5 bases). Sequenced material: peripheral blood. In DNA, the CDR3 is TGTGCCACCAGTGACAGGGTGGGGACCGGGGAGCTGTTTTTT. It yields the protein CATSDRVGTGELFF.